The clone carrying this TCR beta chain has just a few counts. Its antigen is unknown. The data originate from a study of cytotoxic CD8 clonotypes in ibrutinib-treated CLL. The study, taken as a whole, reports: Public clonotypes were uncommon and contracted or stayed stable on treatment. Baseline clonality, above age-matched healthy donor levels, tracked circulating CD8+ T-cell counts.

The CDR3 runs to 18 residues. The J segment lost 2 bases and the V segment lost 6 bases, leaving 16 bases of the junction unmatched. CDR1 and CDR2 from the germline V gene are SNHLY and FYNNEI. This table comes from immunoSEQ multiplex PCR, and its TCRdb copy is limited to in-frame clones, with some not included. There are 150,000 to 200,000 clones in the sample; 70% to 90% occur only once, and roughly 3% lies in the top ten. The sequencing here drew on PBMCs, taken at disease progression, from a patient treated with ibrutinib. This chain links TRBV2 with TRBJ1-5, with 7 bases that match TRBD1. The sequence was obtained from a human donor with chronic lymphocytic leukemia. This chain's CDR3 is CASSAGTAPLRGNQPQHF. In DNA form, the CDR3 reads TGTGCCAGCAGCGCCGGGACAGCACCCCTCAGAGGCAATCAGCCCCAGCATTTT.